The source of this TCR beta chain is a study of blood T cell repertoires in COVID-19. Study-wide background: Sites in the United States, Italy and Spain provided acute and convalescent COVID-19 samples. PBMCs, B-cell-depleted T cells, or T cells were the source of the cDNA or gDNA that made up the material.

Trimming removed 3 bases at V and 12 bases at J, with 17 bases between. The CDR3 has 13 amino acids. Germline loops: CDR1 LNHDA, CDR2 SQIVND (reference sequence). Profiled with immunoSEQ multiplex PCR; TCRdb holds only in-frame clones, not every one. Here the sample spans around 50,000 clones, about 89% being singletons. V is TRBV19 and J is TRBJ1-1; a possible D gene is TRBD1 (5 bases). This TCR came from a man in his 70s with active COVID-19. Input material: peripheral blood. CDR3 in DNA: TGTGCCAGTAGTATCTTAGACAGTCTCGCACCTTTCTTT. As protein: CASSILDSLAPFF.